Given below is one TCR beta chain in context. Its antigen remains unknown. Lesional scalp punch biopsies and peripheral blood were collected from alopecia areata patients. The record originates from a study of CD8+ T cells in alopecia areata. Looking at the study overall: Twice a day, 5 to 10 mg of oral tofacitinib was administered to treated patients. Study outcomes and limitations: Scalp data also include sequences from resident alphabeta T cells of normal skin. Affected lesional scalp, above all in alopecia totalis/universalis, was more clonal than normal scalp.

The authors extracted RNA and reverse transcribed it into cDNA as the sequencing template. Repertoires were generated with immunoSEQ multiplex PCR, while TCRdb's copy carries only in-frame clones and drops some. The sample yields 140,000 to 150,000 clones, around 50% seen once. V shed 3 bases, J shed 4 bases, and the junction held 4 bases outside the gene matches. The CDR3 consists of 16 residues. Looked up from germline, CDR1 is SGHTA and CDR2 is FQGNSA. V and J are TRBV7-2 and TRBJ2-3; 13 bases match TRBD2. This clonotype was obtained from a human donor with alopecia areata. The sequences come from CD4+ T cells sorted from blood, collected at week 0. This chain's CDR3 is CASSFTSGGAPDTQYF. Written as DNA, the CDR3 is TGTGCCAGCAGCTTTACTAGCGGGGGGGCCCCAGATACGCAGTATTTT.